This T cell receptor (beta chain) was identified in a study of shared clonotypes between healthy human individuals. Regarding the study as a whole: Rarefaction revealed incomplete sorted-subset sequencing despite large depth.

Naive CD8 cells lacked CD45RO, underwent positive selection for CCR7 and left out terminally differentiated effector memory CD45RA+ cells. Of note for this clone: Antigen: not known.

CDR3 length equals 14 residues. Germline V gene sequence: CDR1 SQVTM, CDR2 ANQGSEA. Trimming stripped 3 bases from V and 5 bases from J, with 13 bases between. Clones were sequenced by immunoSEQ multiplex PCR, and TCRdb holds only the in-frame ones, with some missing. The sample holds some 2 million clones, over 85% seen once. The receptor comes from a man aged 18 to 30 in good health. Sequenced sample: naive CD8+ T cells sorted from blood. The chain employs TRBV29-1 and TRBJ1-4, with a possible D match to TRBD1 (5 bases). This chain's CDR3 is CSVDLGPQNEKLFF. The CDR3 nucleotides are TGCAGCGTTGATTTGGGGCCTCAAAATGAAAAACTGTTTTTT.